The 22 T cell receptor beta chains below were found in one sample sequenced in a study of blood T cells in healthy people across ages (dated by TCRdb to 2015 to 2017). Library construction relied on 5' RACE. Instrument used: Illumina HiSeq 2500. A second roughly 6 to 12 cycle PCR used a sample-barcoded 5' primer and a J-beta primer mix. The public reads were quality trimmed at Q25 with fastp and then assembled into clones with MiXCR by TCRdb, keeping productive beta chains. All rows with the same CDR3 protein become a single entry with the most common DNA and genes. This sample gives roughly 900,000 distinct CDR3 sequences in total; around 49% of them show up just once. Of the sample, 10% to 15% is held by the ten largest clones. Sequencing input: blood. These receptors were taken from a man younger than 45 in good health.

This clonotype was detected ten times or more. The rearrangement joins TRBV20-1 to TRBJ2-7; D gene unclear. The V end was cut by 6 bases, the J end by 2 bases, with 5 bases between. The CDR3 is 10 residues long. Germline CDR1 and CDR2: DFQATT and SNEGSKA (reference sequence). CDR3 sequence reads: CSAGTYEQYF. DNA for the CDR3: TGCAGTGCGGGGACCTACGAGCAGTACTTC.

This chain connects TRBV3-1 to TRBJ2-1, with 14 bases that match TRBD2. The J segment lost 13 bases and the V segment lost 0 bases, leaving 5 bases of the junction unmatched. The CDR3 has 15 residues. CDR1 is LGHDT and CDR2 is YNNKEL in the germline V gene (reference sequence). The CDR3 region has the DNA TGTGCCAGCAGCCAAGACGGACTAGCGGGGGGCATTCAGTTCTTC. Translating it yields CASSQDGLAGGIQFF.

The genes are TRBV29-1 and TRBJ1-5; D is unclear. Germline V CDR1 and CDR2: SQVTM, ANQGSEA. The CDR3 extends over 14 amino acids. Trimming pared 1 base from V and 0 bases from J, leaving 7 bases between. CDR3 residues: CSVEGKNSNQPQHF. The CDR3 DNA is TGCAGCGTTGAAGGCAAGAATAGCAATCAGCCCCAGCATTTT.

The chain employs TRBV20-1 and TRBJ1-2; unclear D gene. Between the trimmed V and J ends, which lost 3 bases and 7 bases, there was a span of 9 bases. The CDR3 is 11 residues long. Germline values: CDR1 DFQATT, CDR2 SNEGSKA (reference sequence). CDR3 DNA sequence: TGCAGTGCTAGCAGGAACGTTGGCTACACCTTC. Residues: CSASRNVGYTF.

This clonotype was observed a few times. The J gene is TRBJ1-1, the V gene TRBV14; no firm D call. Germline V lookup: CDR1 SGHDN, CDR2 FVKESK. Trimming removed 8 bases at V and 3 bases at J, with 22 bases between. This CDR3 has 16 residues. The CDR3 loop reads CASSPRLVKVDTEAFF. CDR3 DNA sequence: TGTGCCAGCTCGCCCCGCCTAGTAAAAGTAGACACTGAAGCTTTCTTT.

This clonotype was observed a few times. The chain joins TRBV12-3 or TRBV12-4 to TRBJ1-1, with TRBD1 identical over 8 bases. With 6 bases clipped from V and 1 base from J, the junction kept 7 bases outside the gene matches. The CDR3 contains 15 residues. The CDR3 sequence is CASRIGTGGNTEAFF. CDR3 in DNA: TGTGCCAGCAGGATAGGGACAGGCGGGAACACTGAAGCTTTCTTT.

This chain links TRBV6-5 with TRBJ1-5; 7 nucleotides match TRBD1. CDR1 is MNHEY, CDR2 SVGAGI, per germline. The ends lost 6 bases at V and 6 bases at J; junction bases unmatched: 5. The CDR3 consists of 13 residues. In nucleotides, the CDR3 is TGTGCCAGCAGCAGGGGGGGCTTTCAGCCCCAGCATTTT. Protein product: CASSRGGFQPQHF.

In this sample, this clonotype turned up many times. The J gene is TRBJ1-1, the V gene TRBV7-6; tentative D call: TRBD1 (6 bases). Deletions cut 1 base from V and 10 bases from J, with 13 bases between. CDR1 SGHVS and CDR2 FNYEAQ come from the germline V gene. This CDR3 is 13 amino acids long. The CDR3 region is CASSLVSQGAAFF. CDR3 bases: TGTGCCAGCAGCTTAGTTTCACAGGGTGCAGCTTTCTTT.

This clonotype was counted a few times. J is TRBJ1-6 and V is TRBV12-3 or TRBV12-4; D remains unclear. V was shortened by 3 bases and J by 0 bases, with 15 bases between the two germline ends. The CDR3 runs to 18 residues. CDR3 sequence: CASSLVVQKSSYNSPLHF. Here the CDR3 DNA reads TGTGCCAGCAGTTTGGTCGTCCAAAAGAGCTCCTATAATTCACCCCTCCACTTT.

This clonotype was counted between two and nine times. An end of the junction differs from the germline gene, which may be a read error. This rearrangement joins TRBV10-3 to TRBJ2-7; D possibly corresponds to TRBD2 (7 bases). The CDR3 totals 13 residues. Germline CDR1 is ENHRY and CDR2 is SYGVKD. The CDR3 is CAISEEGGYDQYF. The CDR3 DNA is TGTGCCATCAGTGAAGAGGGGGGGTACGATCAGTACTTC.

CDR3: CATSSQTLVIYNEQFF. CDR3 DNA: TGTGCCACCAGCAGCCAGACCCTCGTAATATACAATGAGCAGTTCTTC. V gene TRBV15 combines with J gene TRBJ2-1; D remains ambiguous. The CDR3 is 16 residues long. V lost 3 bases and J lost 4, with 16 bases in between. From germline, CDR1 is LNHNV and CDR2 YYDKDF (reference sequence).

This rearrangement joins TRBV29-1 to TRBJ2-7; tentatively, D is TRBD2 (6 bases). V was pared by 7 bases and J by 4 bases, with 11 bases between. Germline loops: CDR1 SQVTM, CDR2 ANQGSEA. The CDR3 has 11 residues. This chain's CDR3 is CSAVSGYEQYF. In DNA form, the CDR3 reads TGCAGCGCTGTTAGCGGATACGAGCAGTACTTC.

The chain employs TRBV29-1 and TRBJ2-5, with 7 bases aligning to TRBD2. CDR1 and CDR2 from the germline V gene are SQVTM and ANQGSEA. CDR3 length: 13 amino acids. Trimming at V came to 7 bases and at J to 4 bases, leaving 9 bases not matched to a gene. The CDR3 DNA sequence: TGCAGCGCCCGTGGGGGGGAGGGAGAGACCCAGTACTTC. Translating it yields CSARGGEGETQYF.

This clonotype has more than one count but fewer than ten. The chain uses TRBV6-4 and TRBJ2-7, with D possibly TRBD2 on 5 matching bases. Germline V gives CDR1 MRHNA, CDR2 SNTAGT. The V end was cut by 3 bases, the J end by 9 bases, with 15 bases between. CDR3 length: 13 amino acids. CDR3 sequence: CASSEKEDEVQYF. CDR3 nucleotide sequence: TGTGCCAGCAGTGAAAAGGAGGATGAGGTGCAGTACTTC.

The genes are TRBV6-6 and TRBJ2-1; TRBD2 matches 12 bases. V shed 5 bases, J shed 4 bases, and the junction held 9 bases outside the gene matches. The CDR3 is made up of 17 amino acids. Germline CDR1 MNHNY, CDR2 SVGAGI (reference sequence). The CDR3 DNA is TGTGCCAGCAGTCTCCGGAGACTAGCGGGGGAGTACAATGAGCAGTTCTTC. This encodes CASSLRRLAGEYNEQFF.

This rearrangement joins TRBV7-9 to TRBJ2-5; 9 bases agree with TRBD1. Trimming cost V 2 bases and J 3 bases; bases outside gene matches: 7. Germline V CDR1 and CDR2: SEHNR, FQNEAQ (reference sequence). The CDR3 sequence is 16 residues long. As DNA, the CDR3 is TGTGCCAGCAGCTTAAGGCACAGGGGGCAGGAAGAGACCCAGTACTTC. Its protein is CASSLRHRGQEETQYF.

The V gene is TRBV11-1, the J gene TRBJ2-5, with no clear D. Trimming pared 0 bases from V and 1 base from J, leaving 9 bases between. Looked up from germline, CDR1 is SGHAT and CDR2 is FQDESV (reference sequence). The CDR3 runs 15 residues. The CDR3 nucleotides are TGTGCCAGCAGCTTAGCGCTGGGCGGCCAAGAGACCCAGTACTTC. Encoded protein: CASSLALGGQETQYF.

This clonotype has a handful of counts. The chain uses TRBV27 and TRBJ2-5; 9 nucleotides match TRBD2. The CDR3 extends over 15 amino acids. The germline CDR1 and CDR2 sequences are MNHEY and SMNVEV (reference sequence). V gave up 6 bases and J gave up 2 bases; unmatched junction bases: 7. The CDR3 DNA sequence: TGTGCCAGCAGGAAGACGGGACTAGCACAAGAGACCCAGTACTTC. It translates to CASRKTGLAQETQYF.

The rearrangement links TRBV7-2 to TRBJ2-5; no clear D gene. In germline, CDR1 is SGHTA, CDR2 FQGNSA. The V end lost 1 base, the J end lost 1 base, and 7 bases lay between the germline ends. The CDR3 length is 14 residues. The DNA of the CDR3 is TGTGCCAGCAGCTTAGGCCCCGTCCAAGAGACCCAGTACTTC. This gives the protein CASSLGPVQETQYF.

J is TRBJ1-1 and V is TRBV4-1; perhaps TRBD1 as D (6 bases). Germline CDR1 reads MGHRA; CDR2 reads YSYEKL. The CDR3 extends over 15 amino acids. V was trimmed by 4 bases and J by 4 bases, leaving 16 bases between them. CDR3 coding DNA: TGCGCCAGCAGCCCCGAGGGGGGGATTGGCACTGAAGCTTTCTTT. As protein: CASSPEGGIGTEAFF.

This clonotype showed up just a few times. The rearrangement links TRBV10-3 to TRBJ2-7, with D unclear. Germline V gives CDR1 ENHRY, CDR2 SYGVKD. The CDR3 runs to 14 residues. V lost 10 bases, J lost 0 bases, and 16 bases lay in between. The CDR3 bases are TGTGCCAACGCCCTCCAGAGCCCCTCCTACGAGCAGTACTTC. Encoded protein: CANALQSPSYEQYF.

This CDR3 is CASSFGLARTGELFF. In DNA form, the CDR3 reads TGCGCCAGCAGCTTCGGACTAGCCCGCACCGGGGAGCTGTTTTTT. This rearrangement joins TRBV5-1 to TRBJ2-2; 8 bases map to TRBD2. The CDR3 is 15 amino acids. Germline lookup yields CDR1 SGHRS and CDR2 YFSETQ. Trimming took 2 bases from V and 4 from J; bases not matched to a gene: 4.